This T cell receptor beta chain is from a study of shared clonotypes between healthy human individuals. Sorted subsets were amplified in replicate PCRs using 150 to 250 ng DNA, around 30,000 T cell genomes. Assay: immunoSEQ multiplex PCR; the TCRdb copy retains only in-frame clones and omits some. The sample has about 380,000 clones; about 96% are singletons. The CDR3 spans 12 residues. Germline values: CDR1 SEHNR, CDR2 FQNEAQ (reference sequence). The germline V and J ends were trimmed by 5 bases and 6 bases, with 8 bases remaining between them. The chain is built from TRBV7-9 and TRBJ1-5, with D perhaps matching TRBD1 (6 bases). The TCR comes from a man younger than 45 in good health. The specimen sequenced was memory CD8+ T cells sorted from blood. As to subset: CD45RO+ cells pooled with CCR7-negative TemRA cells. The CDR3, as DNA: TGTGCCAGCAGCGGCAGGGGTCAGCCCCAGCATTTT. This gives the protein CASSGRGQPQHF. The whole variable domain, filled in from reference TRBV7-9 and TRBJ1-5, reads DTGVSQNPRHKITKRGQNVTFRCDPISEHNRLYWYRQTLGQGPEFLTYFQNEAQLEKSRLLSDRFSAERPKGSFSTLEIQRTEQGDSAMYLCASSGRGQPQHFGDGTRLSIL.